This is a list of T cell receptor beta chains from one sample in a study of human T cells and chemical hapten exposure. TCRdb fed the 5' RACE reads into MiXCR, producing one record per CDR3 protein. The sample shows 95,000 to 120,000 distinct CDR3 sequences, approximately 19% of them seen only once. The origin of the receptors is a human donor in good health. The CDR3 runs from the conserved cysteine through the conserved F or W. A D gene is named only where the DNA matches it firmly. Clone size is stated in some rows and not others, as once, few, many or a class when expanded.

j_call d_call clone_size v_call cdr3_nt cdr3_aa
TRBJ1-3 . . TRBV3-1 TGTGCCAGCAGCCAAGGGAGGACTGGAAACACCATATATTTT CASSQGRTGNTIYF
TRBJ1-4 TRBD1 . TRBV7-2 TGTGCCAGCAGCTCGGACAGGGGGCATGAAAAACTGTTTTTT CASSSDRGHEKLFF
TRBJ1-5 TRBD1 . TRBV10-1 TGCGCCAGCAGTGAGTCGAGCAGGGGGCTTGGTGGCAATCAGCCCCAGCATTTT CASSESSRGLGGNQPQHF
TRBJ2-5 TRBD2 . TRBV11-2 TGTGCCAGCAGCTTACGTGGACTAGCGGGAGAGAAAGAGACCCAGTACTTC CASSLRGLAGEKETQYF
TRBJ1-2 TRBD1 few TRBV25-1 TGTGCCACCTCGGACAGGGGGAGCGATGGCTACACCTTC CATSDRGSDGYTF
TRBJ2-1 . few TRBV27 TGTGCCAGCTCGGGGGGCCACCTAAAAACGAGCTCCTACAATGAGCAGTTCTTC CASSGGHLKTSSYNEQFF
TRBJ2-1 TRBD2 few TRBV5-1 TGCGCCAGCAGCCCTCGGGTCAGCGGGGGGTACAATGAGCAGTTCTTC CASSPRVSGGYNEQFF
TRBJ2-1 TRBD2 . TRBV20-1 TGCAGTGCCGGACTAGCGGACAATGAGCAGTTCTTC CSAGLADNEQFF
TRBJ1-2 . few TRBV20-1 TGCAGTGATGGAACAGCCCTTGGGGGCTACACCTTC CSDGTALGGYTF
TRBJ1-1 . few TRBV12-3/TRBV12-4 TGTGCCAGCACCTCCTTATCCGAAGCTTTCTTT CASTSLSEAFF
TRBJ2-5 TRBD1 . TRBV28 TGTGCCAGCAGTGAACCGGTAAACAGGGGGCGAGAGACCCAGTACTTC CASSEPVNRGRETQYF
TRBJ2-3 TRBD1 . TRBV7-3 TGTGCCAGCAGCTTATCCGGACAGGGAGGAGATACGCAGTATTTT CASSLSGQGGDTQYF
TRBJ2-3 . . TRBV27 TGTGCCAGCAGAGGGACGGCAGCCACAGATACGCAGTATTTT CASRGTAATDTQYF
TRBJ2-3 . few TRBV3-1 TGTGCCAGCAGCCAAGCGGTCTCCGCAGATACGCAGTATTTT CASSQAVSADTQYF
TRBJ2-1 . . TRBV5-1 TGCGCCAGCAGCTTGCCCCGGGACACCTGGAATGAGCAGTTCTTC CASSLPRDTWNEQFF
TRBJ2-3 TRBD2 . TRBV14 TGTGCCAGCAGCCTCATCCCGGCGGGGACTAGCGGGACAGATACGCAGTATTTT CASSLIPAGTSGTDTQYF
TRBJ2-5 TRBD2 few TRBV7-2 TGTGCCAGCAGCTTAGCCCAGGGACTAGCGTTTTACCAAGAGACCCAGTACTTC CASSLAQGLAFYQETQYF
TRBJ1-1 . few TRBV11-2 TGTGCCAGCAGCTCCCGAGACAGCATGAACACTGAAGCTTTCTTT CASSSRDSMNTEAFF
TRBJ2-1 . . TRBV5-4 TGTGCCAGCAGCTTGGAAAAGAATTCTTACAATGAGCAGTTCTTC CASSLEKNSYNEQFF
TRBJ2-1 . . TRBV9 TGTGCCAGCAGCGGAGGACAGGGGACTAGTCGGAGCTCCTACAATGAGCAGTTCTTC CASSGGQGTSRSSYNEQFF
TRBJ2-1 TRBD2 few TRBV7-6 TGTGCCAGCAGCTTATCTGTCCAGCTAGCGGGAGCCGACAATGAGCAGTTCTTC CASSLSVQLAGADNEQFF
TRBJ2-1 TRBD2 once TRBV11-2 TGTGCCAGCAGCCCGGCGGGGGTCCCCTACAATGAGCAGTTCTTC CASSPAGVPYNEQFF
TRBJ2-7 . few TRBV20-1 TGCAGTGCTAAGCCGGCGAGGACGGGCTACGAGCAGTACTTC CSAKPARTGYEQYF
TRBJ2-1 . few TRBV7-2 TGTGCCAGCAGCTTAACTGGATTCAATGAGCAGTTCTTC CASSLTGFNEQFF
TRBJ1-1 . many TRBV21-1 TGTGCCAGCAGCACTCAAAGACGGGACTCTGGATGGAGCACTGAAGCTTTCTTT CASSTQRRDSGWSTEAFF
TRBJ1-6 . . TRBV27 TGTGCCAGCAGTTTATCTCCGGGGGGGAATAATTCACCCCTCCACTTT CASSLSPGGNNSPLHF
TRBJ1-1 TRBD1 few TRBV10-1 TGCGCCAGCAGTGAAGCCAGGGGGCGAGGCACTGAAGCTTTCTTT CASSEARGRGTEAFF
TRBJ2-6 . few TRBV12-3/TRBV12-4 TGTGCCAGCAGCCTTGGGGCGGCTGGGGCCAACGTCCTGACTTTC CASSLGAAGANVLTF
TRBJ2-1 . . TRBV30 TGTGCCTGGTCCGCCGGGACCGCTACCTACAATGAGCAGTTCTTC CAWSAGTATYNEQFF
TRBJ2-7 . . TRBV29-1 TGCAGCGTTGTAACAGGGATGACCTACGAGCAGTACTTC CSVVTGMTYEQYF
TRBJ2-5 TRBD2 . TRBV6-1 TGTGCCAGCATAAACCACCGACTAGCGGGATATGAGACCCAGTACTTC CASINHRLAGYETQYF
TRBJ1-1 . . TRBV25-1 TGTGCCAGCAGTGACGGCGGAGCTTTCTTT CASSDGGAFF
TRBJ2-3 . few TRBV27 TGTGCCAGCCAAAGAAGGGGCACAGATACGCAGTATTTT CASQRRGTDTQYF
TRBJ1-1 . . TRBV6-5 TGTGCCAGCAGTAGGGGCACTGAAGCTTTCTTT CASSRGTEAFF
TRBJ1-5 . few TRBV7-9 TGTGCCAGCAGCTTCGGCGGTGCAGGCCAGCCCCAGCATTTT CASSFGGAGQPQHF
TRBJ2-2 TRBD1 few TRBV24-1 TGTGCCACCAGTGACCCGAGGACAGGCCCCGGGGAGCTGTTTTTT CATSDPRTGPGELFF
TRBJ2-3 . many TRBV20-1 TGCAGTGCTACGACTAGTAGTACGCAGTATTTT CSATTSSTQYF
TRBJ1-2 . . TRBV4-1 TGCGCCAGCAGCCAAATGGGGATTCGGGGCTACACCTTC CASSQMGIRGYTF
TRBJ1-1 . . TRBV29-1 TGCAGCGTTGTGGCGGCCCTGAACACTGAAGCTTTCTTT CSVVAALNTEAFF
TRBJ2-3 . . TRBV6-1 TGTGCCAGCAGTGAAGACTACACCACGCAGTATTTT CASSEDYTTQYF
TRBJ2-3 TRBD2 . TRBV10-3 TGTGCCATCAGTGAGTCAACGGGAGGGCCAGATACGCAGTATTTT CAISESTGGPDTQYF
TRBJ2-1 . . TRBV7-9 TGTGCCAGCAGCTTCGCGACTCCGAGATCCTACAATGAGCAGTTCTTT CASSFATPRSYNEQFF
TRBJ1-5 . . TRBV28 TGTGCCAGCAGTGAGGACACTCCGAGGAATCAGCCCCAGCATTTT CASSEDTPRNQPQHF
TRBJ2-3 . . TRBV6-4 TGTGCCAGCAGTGCCACGACCCGTCCGGGCACAGATACGCAGTATTTT CASSATTRPGTDTQYF
TRBJ2-2 TRBD2 . TRBV12-3/TRBV12-4 TGTGCCAGCTCACCCCACCCCTTAGCGGGAGTTGACACCGGGGAGCTGTTTTTT CASSPHPLAGVDTGELFF
TRBJ1-5 TRBD1 many TRBV3-1 TGTGCCAGCAGCCGGACAGGGGAGAACCAGCCCCAGCATTTT CASSRTGENQPQHF